This T cell receptor (beta chain) came from a study of regulatory T cells. Study observations and caveats: Hydrophobic residues at CDR3 positions 6 and 7 were enriched in conventional CD4+ T cells of CD3G-deficient patients. Patient repertoires had restricted TRB V-J pairs and skewed V and J usage, most in Tregs.

The primer mix had 52 TRBV and 13 TRBJ primers. Method: immunoSEQ multiplex PCR; TCRdb's copy keeps in-frame clones and lacks some. The table records around 32,000 clones, 85% to 95% of them present only once. This CDR3 region has 12 residues. Germline loops: CDR1 SNHLY, CDR2 FYNNEI. The J segment lost 7 bases and the V segment lost 5 bases, leaving 3 bases of the junction unmatched. Every patient with CD3G deficiency had evidence of autoimmunity. Patients aged 2 to 39 years had fewer naive and more memory CD4+ and CD8+ T cells. Regulatory (CD25-high CD127-low) and conventional (CD25-low CD127-high) CD4+ T cells were sorted separately. Details on this clone: The antigen remains unidentified.

Sequencing was done on a sample of conventional CD4+ T cells sorted from blood. The source of this sequence is a person aged 18-30 years with CD3G deficiency. The chain recombines TRBV2 with TRBJ1-1; 8 bases match TRBD1. The CDR3 sequence is CASSRTGLEAFF. The CDR3 DNA follows: TGTGCCAGCAGTAGGACAGGGCTTGAAGCTTTCTTT.